Below, one TCR beta chain is given with its context. Antigen: not known. Germline V gene lookup returns CDR1 MDHEN and CDR2 SYDVKM. J gave up 3 bases and V 1 base, and 7 bases lay outside the gene matches. The CDR3 has 17 residues. The sample is drawn from a study of cytomegalovirus exposure and HLA in healthy donors. Study-level points and caveats: The study recorded over 150 TCR beta chains that were cytomegalovirus-associated.

The donors were members of the approximately 120-subject validation cohort (separate from the approximately 650-subject first cohort). Using immunoSEQ multiplex PCR, the repertoire was profiled, and TCRdb retains in-frame clones only, with some absent. The repertoire holds approximately 160,000 clones, with approximately 86% as singletons. Sequences were obtained from PBMCs. This sequence joins TRBV28 and TRBJ2-3, with 10 bases lining up with TRBD1. The clonotype comes from a man aged 25-45 years in good health and CMV-seropositive. In DNA, the CDR3 is TGTGCCAGCAGTTTATCCCCCGGACAGGGGGGTACAGATACGCAGTATTTT. Protein: CASSLSPGQGGTDTQYF.